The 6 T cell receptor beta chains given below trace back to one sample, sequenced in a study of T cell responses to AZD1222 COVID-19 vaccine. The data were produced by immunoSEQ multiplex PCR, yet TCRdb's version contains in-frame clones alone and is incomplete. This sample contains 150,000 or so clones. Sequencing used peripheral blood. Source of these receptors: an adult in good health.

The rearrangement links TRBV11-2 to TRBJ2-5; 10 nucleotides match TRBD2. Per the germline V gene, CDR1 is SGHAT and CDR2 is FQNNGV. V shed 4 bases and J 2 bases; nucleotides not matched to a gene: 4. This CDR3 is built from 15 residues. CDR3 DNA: TGTGCCAGCAGCTGGACTAGCGGAAAGCAAGAGACCCAGTACTTC. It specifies CASSWTSGKQETQYF.

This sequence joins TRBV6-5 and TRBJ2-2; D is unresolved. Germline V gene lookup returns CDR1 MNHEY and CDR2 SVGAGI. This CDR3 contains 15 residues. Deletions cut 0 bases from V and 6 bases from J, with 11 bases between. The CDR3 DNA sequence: TGTGCCAGCAGTTACTCGGGGAATCGTGCCGGGGAGCTGTTTTTT. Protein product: CASSYSGNRAGELFF.

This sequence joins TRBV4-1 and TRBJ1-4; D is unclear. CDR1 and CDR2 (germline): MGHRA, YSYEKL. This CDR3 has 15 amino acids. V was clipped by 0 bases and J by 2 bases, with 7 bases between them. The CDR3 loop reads CASSQELQTNEKLFF. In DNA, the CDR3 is TGCGCCAGCAGCCAAGAACTACAGACTAATGAAAAACTGTTTTTT.

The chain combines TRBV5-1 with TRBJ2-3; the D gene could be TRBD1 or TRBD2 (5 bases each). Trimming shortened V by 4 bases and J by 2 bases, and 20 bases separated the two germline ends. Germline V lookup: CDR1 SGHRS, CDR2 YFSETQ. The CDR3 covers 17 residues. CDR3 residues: CASSLPGRPILTDTQYF. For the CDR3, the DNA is TGCGCCAGCAGCCTCCCGGGACGCCCTATACTCACAGATACGCAGTATTTT.

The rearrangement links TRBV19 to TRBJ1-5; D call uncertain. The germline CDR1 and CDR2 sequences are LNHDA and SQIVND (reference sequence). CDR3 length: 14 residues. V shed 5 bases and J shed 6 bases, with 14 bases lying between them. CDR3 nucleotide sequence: TGTGCCAGTAGTCCCCCCAGATCCGGTCAGCCCCAGCATTTT. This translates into CASSPPRSGQPQHF.

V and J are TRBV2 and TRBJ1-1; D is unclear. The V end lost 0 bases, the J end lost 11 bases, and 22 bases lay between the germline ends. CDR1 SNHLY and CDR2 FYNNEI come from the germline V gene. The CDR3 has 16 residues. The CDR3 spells CASSEASMRSPPRAFF. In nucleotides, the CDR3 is TGTGCCAGCAGTGAAGCGAGTATGCGTTCTCCCCCACGGGCTTTCTTT.